This T cell receptor (beta chain) was obtained from a study of T cell responses to AZD1222 COVID-19 vaccine. V shed 6 bases and J 8 bases; nucleotides not matched to a gene: 9. The CDR3 contains 14 residues. CDR1 SNHLY and CDR2 FYNNEI come from the germline V gene. Method: immunoSEQ multiplex PCR; TCRdb's copy keeps in-frame clones and lacks some. The repertoire has approximately 100,000 clones, approximately 84% of them found once; the top ten carry approximately 17%. On this clone: The antigen remains unidentified.

Whole-study results and caveats: When two AZD1222 doses had been given, Spike-specific TCR breadth and depth rose.

The gene calls are TRBV2 and TRBJ2-1; 8 bases fit TRBD1. Here the sequenced sample was peripheral blood, taken on day 0 of AZD1222 vaccination. The receptor was derived from an adult in good health. CDR3 nucleotide sequence: TGTGCCAGCAGGAGGACAGGGAGAATCGATGAGCAGTTCTTC. Translation: CASRRTGRIDEQFF.